The source of this TCR beta chain is a study of cytomegalovirus exposure and HLA in healthy donors. In germline, CDR1 is MGHRA, CDR2 YSYEKL. This CDR3 is 17 amino acids long. V was cut by 3 bases and J by 0 bases, with 16 bases left in between. This clone is a singleton in its sample. It was with 60 Vbeta and 13 Jbeta primers that the PCR ran. Profiled with immunoSEQ multiplex PCR; TCRdb holds only in-frame clones, not every one. In the table there are about 120,000 clones, roughly 60% of which are singletons. Material for sequencing was PBMCs. The clonotype originates from a man aged 40-55 years in good health and CMV-seropositive. This chain links TRBV4-1 with TRBJ2-3; D may be TRBD2 (6 bases). For the CDR3, the DNA is TGCGCCAGCAGCCAGGGCACTAGCTCTCTGAGCACAGATACGCAGTATTTT. Encoded protein: CASSQGTSSLSTDTQYF.